A single TCR beta chain is shown here with its context. Its antigen remains unknown. The data belong to a study of T-cell reconstitution after alpha-beta-depleted transplantation in children. Trimming took off 3 bases at V and 8 bases at J, with 13 bases between the two ends. The germline CDR1 and CDR2 sequences are SEHNR and FQNEAQ (reference sequence). This CDR3 region has 14 residues. For TCRbeta, the library was prepared with unique molecular identifiers. TCRdb used MiXCR to reprocess the PCR reads, holding one entry per CDR3 protein. The table lists around 100,000 distinct CDR3 sequences, about 9.4% of them singletons. Study-level points and caveats: Expanded graft clones, several hundred of them, were reportedly the source of alpha-beta T cells about two months after transplant. There were some patients whose high TCRbeta diversity at day 60 came from surviving recipient T cells and thymic progenitors. A year had passed since transplant, and T-cell counts and diversity by then came mostly from newly produced T cells.

The source is a boy under 10 years old with acute lymphoblastic leukemia, due to receive a stem cell transplant. The chain couples TRBV7-9 to TRBJ1-4, with unresolved D. The material was PBMCs, obtained before TCRalphabeta/CD19-depleted stem cell transplant. The DNA for the CDR3 is TGTGCCAGCAGCTTTTATGAGGGAGGAGAAAAACTGTTTTTT. Its translation is CASSFYEGGEKLFF.